This T cell receptor beta chain comes out of a study of blood T cell repertoires in COVID-19. Study summary: From the United States, Italy and Spain came samples of acute and convalescent COVID-19.

In the study's own analysis: Nucleated cell number was recorded as an estimate derived from reference gene primer amplification. The repertoire was sequenced with immunoSEQ multiplex PCR; TCRdb's copy has only in-frame clones and lacks some. Clone size and the V and J calls come from that table; the DNA yielded D and trimming. The data show more than 150,000 clones, with about 80% seen just once and approximately 12% held by the top ten. Germline CDR1 KGHSH, CDR2 LQKENI. Trimming cost V 3 bases and J 1 base, with 18 bases left between them. This CDR3 spans 17 amino acids. In this sample, this clone turned up a few times.

This sequence was found in a man between 65 and 85 years old who had recovered from COVID-19. The specimen sequenced was peripheral blood. The chain is built from TRBV18 and TRBJ2-5, with a possible D match to TRBD1 (7 bases). CDR3 residues: CASSPSQGGMGQETQYF. CDR3 nucleotide sequence: TGTGCCAGCTCACCGTCCCAGGGGGGCATGGGCCAAGAGACCCAGTACTTC.